This T cell receptor beta chain was recorded in a study of T cell repertoires in cytomegalovirus infection. Across the whole study: Public TCR beta signatures were indicative of both CMV infection and a matching HLA type.

One entry per CDR3 protein, called by TCRdb with MiXCR from the reads. The sample holds some 200,000 distinct CDR3 sequences, roughly a fifth seen once. V lost 4 bases, J lost 2 bases, and 10 bases stayed unmatched. Per germline, CDR1 SNHLY and CDR2 FYNNEI. CDR3 length: 16 amino acids. This clonotype has a handful of counts. The sequence came from a human donor in good health (CMV status not recorded). Some clones in this sample may be carry-over from other donors' samples. The source material was PBMCs. The V gene is TRBV2, the J gene TRBJ1-1, with TRBD1 matching over 7 bases. CDR3 in amino acids: CASSGDSERENTEAFF. In nucleotides, the CDR3 is TGTGCCAGCAGTGGGGACAGTGAGAGAGAAAACACTGAAGCTTTCTTT.